The text below deals with one T cell receptor (beta chain). The data originate from a study of blood T cell repertoires in COVID-19. Turning to the study itself: Samples taken during acute and convalescent COVID-19 were collected in the United States, Italy and Spain. In each case, the material was cDNA or gDNA derived from T cells, B-cell-depleted T cells, or PBMCs.

CDR3 size: 13 residues. V lost 8 bases and J 6 bases, leaving 17 bases between the germline ends. Germline CDR1 MNHEY, CDR2 SMNVEV (reference sequence). How the authors handled the data: By means of reference gene primer amplification, nucleated cell counts were estimated. The protocol was immunoSEQ multiplex PCR, while the TCRdb copy is restricted to in-frame clones and leaves out a portion. The V and J calls and clone size come from that table; D and trimming were worked out from the DNA. The sample carries approximately 240,000 clones, more than 65% recorded once. The sequenced sample was peripheral blood. This sequence joins TRBV27 and TRBJ2-7; D possibly corresponds to TRBD1 (7 bases). The TCR originated in a young woman who had recovered from COVID-19. The CDR3 bases are TGTGCCAGCTCCGACCCAGGGGGGAGCGAGCAGTACTTC. Amino acid sequence: CASSDPGGSEQYF.